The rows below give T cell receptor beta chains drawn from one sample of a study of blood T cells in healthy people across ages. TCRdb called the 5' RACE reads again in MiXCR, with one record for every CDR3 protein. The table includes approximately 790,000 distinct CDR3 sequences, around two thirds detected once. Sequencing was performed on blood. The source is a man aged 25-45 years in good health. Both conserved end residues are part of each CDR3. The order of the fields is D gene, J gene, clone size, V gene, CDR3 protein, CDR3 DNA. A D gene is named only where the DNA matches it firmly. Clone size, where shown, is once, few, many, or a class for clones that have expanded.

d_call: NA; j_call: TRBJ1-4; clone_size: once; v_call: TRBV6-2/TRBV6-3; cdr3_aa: CASSKQGEKLFF; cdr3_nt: TGTGCCAGCAGTAAACAAGGGGAAAAACTGTTTTTT
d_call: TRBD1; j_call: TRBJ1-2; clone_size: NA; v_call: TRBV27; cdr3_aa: CASSYGQALEDYGYTF; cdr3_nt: TGTGCCAGCAGTTATGGACAGGCACTCGAAGACTATGGCTACACCTTC
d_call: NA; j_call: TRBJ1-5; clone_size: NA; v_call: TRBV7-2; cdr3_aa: CASSLSGYSNQPQHF; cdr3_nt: TGTGCCAGCAGTTTATCCGGTTATAGCAATCAGCCCCAGCATTTT
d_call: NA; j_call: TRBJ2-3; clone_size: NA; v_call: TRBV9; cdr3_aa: CASSVEGGDTDTQYF; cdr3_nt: TGTGCCAGCAGCGTAGAAGGGGGGGACACAGATACGCAGTATTTT
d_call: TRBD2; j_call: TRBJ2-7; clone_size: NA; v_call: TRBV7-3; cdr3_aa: CASSLTPGGNYEQYF; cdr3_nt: TGTGCCAGCAGCTTGACTCCGGGGGGGAATTACGAGCAGTACTTC
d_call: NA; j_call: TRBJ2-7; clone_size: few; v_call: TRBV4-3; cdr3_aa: CASSQDTGAPYEQYF; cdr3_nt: TGCGCCAGCAGCCAAGATACGGGCGCCCCCTACGAGCAGTACTTC
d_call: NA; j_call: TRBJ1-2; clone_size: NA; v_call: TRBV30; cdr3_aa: CAWKGEVDYTF; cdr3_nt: TGTGCCTGGAAGGGCGAGGTTGACTACACCTTC
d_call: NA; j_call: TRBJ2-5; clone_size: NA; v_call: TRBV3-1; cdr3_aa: CASSQMTGQETQYF; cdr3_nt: TGTGCCAGCAGCCAAATGACGGGTCAAGAGACCCAGTACTTC
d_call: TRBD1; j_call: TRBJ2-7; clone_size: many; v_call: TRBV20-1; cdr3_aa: CLAGTASYEQYF; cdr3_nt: TGCCTGGCCGGGACAGCCTCCTACGAGCAGTACTTC
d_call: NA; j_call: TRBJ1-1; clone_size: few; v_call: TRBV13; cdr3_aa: CASSPPPAGRNTEAFF; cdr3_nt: TGTGCCAGCAGCCCACCCCCCGCGGGGCGGAACACTGAAGCTTTCTTT
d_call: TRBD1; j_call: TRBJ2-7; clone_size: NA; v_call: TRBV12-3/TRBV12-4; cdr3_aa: CASSLTTGISYEQYF; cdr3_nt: TGTGCCAGCAGTTTAACGACAGGGATATCCTACGAGCAGTACTTC
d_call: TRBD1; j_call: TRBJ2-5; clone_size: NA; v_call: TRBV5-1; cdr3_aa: CASSLEPGQVQETQYF; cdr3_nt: TGCGCCAGCAGCTTGGAACCGGGACAGGTCCAAGAGACCCAGTACTTC
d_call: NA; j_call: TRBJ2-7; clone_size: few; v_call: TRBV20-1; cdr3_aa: CSARGTGYEQYF; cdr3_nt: TGCAGTGCTAGGGGTACAGGGTACGAGCAGTACTTC
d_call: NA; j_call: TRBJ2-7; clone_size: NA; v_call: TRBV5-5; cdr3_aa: CASSRDTPSYEQYF; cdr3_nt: TGTGCCAGCAGCCGGGATACCCCTTCCTACGAGCAGTACTTC
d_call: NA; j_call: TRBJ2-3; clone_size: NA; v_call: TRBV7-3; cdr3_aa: CASSLTGLADTQYF; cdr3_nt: TGTGCCAGCAGCTTAACGGGACTCGCAGATACGCAGTATTTT
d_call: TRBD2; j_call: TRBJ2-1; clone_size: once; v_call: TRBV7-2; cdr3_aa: CASSLIGGGTVGEQFF; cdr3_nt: TGTGCCAGCAGCTTAATCGGCGGGGGAACCGTCGGTGAGCAGTTCTTC
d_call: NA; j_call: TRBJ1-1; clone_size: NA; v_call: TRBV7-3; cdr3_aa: CASSLTREASEAFF; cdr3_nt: TGTGCCAGCAGCTTAACCAGGGAAGCATCTGAAGCTTTCTTT
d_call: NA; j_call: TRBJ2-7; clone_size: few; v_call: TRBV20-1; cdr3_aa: CSARRRATYEQYF; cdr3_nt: TGCAGTGCTAGACGCAGGGCGACCTACGAGCAGTACTTC
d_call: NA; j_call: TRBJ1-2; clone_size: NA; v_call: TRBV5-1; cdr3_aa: CASSESPDPTYGYTF; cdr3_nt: TGCGCCAGCAGCGAATCTCCAGATCCTACCTATGGCTACACCTTC
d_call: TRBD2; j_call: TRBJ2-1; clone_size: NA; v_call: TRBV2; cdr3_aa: CAFNRVVGGGALGEQFF; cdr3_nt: TGTGCCTTCAACAGGGTAGTCGGCGGGGGGGCCCTTGGTGAGCAGTTCTTC
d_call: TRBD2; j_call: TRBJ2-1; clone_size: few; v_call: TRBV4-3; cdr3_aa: CASSQDGRGEQFF; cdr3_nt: TGCGCCAGCAGCCAAGATGGGAGGGGTGAGCAGTTCTTC
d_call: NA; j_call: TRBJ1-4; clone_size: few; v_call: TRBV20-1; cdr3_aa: CSATDRTLLFF; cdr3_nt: TGCAGTGCTACCGACAGAACGCTACTGTTTTTT
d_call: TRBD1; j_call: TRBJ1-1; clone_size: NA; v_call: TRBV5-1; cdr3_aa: CASSLGAAGGVNTEAFF; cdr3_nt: TGCGCCAGCAGCTTGGGTGCGGCAGGGGGCGTGAACACTGAAGCTTTCTTT
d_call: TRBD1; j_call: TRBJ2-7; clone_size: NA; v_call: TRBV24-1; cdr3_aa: CATSDPRTGIYEQYF; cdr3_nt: TGTGCCACCAGTGATCCAAGGACAGGGATCTACGAGCAGTACTTC
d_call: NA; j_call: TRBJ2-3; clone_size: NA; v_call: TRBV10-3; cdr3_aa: CAISVQRTSTDTQYF; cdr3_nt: TGTGCCATCAGCGTACAGCGGACTAGCACAGATACGCAGTATTTT
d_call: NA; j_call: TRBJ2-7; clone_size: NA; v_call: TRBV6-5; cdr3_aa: CASSPGHDANEQYF; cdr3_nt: TGTGCCAGCAGTCCGGGACATGACGCCAATGAGCAGTACTTC
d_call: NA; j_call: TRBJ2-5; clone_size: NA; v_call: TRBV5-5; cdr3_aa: CASRADPGQETQYF; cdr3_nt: TGTGCCAGCAGGGCGGACCCTGGGCAGGAGACCCAGTACTTC
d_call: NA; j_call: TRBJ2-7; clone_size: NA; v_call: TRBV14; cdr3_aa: CASSLSGSGGQYF; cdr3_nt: TGTGCCAGCAGCCTCTCGGGGTCCGGGGGGCAGTACTTC
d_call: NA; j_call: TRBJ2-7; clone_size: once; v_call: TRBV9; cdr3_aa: CASSVGWSEGYEQYF; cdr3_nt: TGTGCCAGCAGCGTGGGATGGAGCGAGGGCTACGAGCAGTACTTC
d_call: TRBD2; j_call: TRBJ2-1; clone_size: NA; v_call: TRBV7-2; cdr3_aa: CASSLAGTSGGAHEQFF; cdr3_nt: TGTGCCAGCAGCTTGGCCGGGACTAGCGGGGGGGCGCATGAGCAGTTCTTC
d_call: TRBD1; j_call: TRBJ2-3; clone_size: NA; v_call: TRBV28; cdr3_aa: CASSQLTGASLDTQYF; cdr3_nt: TGTGCCAGCAGTCAACTTACAGGGGCCTCCTTAGATACGCAGTATTTT
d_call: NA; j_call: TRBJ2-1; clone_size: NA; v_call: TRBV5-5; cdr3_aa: CASSSGATGVSYNEQFF; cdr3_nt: TGTGCCAGCAGCTCCGGGGCCACAGGAGTCTCCTACAATGAGCAGTTCTTC
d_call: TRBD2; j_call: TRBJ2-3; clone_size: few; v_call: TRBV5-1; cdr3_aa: CASSTSSGDGDTQYF; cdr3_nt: TGCGCCAGCAGCACCTCTAGCGGGGATGGAGATACGCAGTATTTT
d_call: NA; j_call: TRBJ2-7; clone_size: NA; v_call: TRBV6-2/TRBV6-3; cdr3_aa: CASSYSYQAHGSYEQYF; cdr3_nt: TGTGCCAGCAGTTACTCGTACCAGGCCCATGGGTCCTACGAGCAGTACTTC
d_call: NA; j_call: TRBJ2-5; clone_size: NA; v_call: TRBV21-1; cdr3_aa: CASSKRAVPETQYF; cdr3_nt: TGTGCCAGCAGCAAACGGGCAGTTCCGGAGACCCAGTACTTC
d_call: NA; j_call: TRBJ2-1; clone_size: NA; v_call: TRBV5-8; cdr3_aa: CASGVGDRSEQFF; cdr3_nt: TGTGCCAGCGGCGTGGGAGACAGATCTGAGCAGTTCTTC
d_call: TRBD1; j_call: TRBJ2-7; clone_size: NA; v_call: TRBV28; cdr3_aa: CASSLRGTVYEQYF; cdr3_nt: TGTGCCAGCAGCCTCCGAGGGACAGTCTACGAGCAGTACTTC
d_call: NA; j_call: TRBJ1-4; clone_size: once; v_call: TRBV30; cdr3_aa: CAWNLQNEKLFF; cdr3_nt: TGTGCCTGGAATCTGCAGAACGAAAAACTGTTTTTT
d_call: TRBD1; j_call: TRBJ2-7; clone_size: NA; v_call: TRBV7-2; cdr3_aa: CASSIGQGGEQYF; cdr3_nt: TGTGCCAGCAGCATCGGACAGGGAGGCGAGCAGTACTTC
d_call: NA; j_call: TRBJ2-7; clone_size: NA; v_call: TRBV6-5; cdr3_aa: CASSPPGSFEQYF; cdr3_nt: TGTGCCAGCAGTCCCCCCGGGAGTTTCGAGCAGTACTTC
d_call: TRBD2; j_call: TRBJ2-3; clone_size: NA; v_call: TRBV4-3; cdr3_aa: CASSQDGGRDTQYF; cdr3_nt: TGCGCCAGCAGCCAAGATGGCGGGAGAGATACGCAGTATTTT
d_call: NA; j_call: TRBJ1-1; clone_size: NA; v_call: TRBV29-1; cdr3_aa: CSVGPEAFF; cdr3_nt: TGCAGCGTTGGTCCTGAAGCTTTCTTT
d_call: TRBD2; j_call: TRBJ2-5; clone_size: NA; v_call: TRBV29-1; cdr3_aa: CSVGLAGGPQETQYF; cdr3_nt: TGCAGCGTTGGACTAGCGGGGGGGCCCCAAGAGACCCAGTACTTC
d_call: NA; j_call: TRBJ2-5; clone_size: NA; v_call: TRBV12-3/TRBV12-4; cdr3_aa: CASSFLGSGQETQYF; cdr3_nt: TGTGCCAGCAGTTTTCTTGGGTCGGGACAAGAGACCCAGTACTTC
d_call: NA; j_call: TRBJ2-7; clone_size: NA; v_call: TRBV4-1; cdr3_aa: CASSQVKQETQYF; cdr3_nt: TGCGCCAGCAGCCAAGTTAAACAGGAGACACAGTACTTC
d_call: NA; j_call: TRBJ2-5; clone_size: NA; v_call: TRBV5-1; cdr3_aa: CASSRSIQETQYF; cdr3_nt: TGCGCCAGCAGTCGAAGTATACAAGAGACCCAGTACTTC
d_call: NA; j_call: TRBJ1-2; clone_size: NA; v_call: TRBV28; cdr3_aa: CASRPVGSGPYGYTF; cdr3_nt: TGTGCCAGCAGGCCGGTCGGGTCTGGCCCTTATGGCTACACCTTC
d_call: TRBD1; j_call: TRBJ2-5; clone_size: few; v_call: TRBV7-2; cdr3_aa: CASSLVLSGGETQYF; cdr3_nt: TGTGCCAGCAGCTTAGTTTTGTCAGGGGGAGAGACCCAGTACTTC
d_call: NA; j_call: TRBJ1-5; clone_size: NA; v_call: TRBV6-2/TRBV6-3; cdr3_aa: CASIKTGLNQPQHF; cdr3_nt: TGTGCCAGCATCAAGACAGGACTCAATCAGCCCCAGCATTTT
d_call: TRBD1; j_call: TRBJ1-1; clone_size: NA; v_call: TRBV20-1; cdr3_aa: CSAILGAGGTEAFF; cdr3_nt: TGCAGTGCTATCCTCGGGGCAGGGGGGACTGAAGCTTTCTTT
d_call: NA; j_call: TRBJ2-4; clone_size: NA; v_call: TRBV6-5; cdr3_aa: CASSYTLEAKNIQYF; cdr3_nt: TGTGCCAGCAGTTACACACTAGAAGCCAAAAACATTCAGTACTTC
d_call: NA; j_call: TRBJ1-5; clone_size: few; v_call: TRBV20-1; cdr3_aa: CSARADSGRQPQHF; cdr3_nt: TGCAGTGCTAGAGCCGACAGCGGGCGTCAGCCCCAGCATTTT
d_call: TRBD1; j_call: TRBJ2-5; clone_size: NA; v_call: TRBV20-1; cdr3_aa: CSASGTGSQETQYF; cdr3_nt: TGCAGTGCGAGTGGGACAGGGAGCCAAGAGACCCAGTACTTC